Here is one TCR beta chain with its context. The specificity of this receptor is unknown. Base qualities are not at hand, and no much larger clone is one base apart. Systemically healthy Caucasian individuals from Russia, 35 to 50 in total and aged about 6 to 100 years, were included as donors. Each donor gave about 11 milliliters of peripheral blood, drawn into EDTA-treated Vacutainer tubes. Ficoll-Paque density-gradient centrifugation was used to isolate PBMCs, with at least 6 million obtained per sample. Total RNA, at least 5.5 micrograms per sample, was extracted from PBMCs with Trizol reagent. For every donor, flow cytometry on a PBMC aliquot measured the percentage of naive CD45RAhigh/CD27high T cells. This record comes from a study of blood T cells in healthy people across ages (dated by TCRdb to between 2015 and 2017). About the investigation overall: In model experiments, template switching captured roughly one uniquely barcoded TCR beta cDNA molecule for every two T cells. The study measured age-related changes in TCR beta repertoire diversity using deep sequencing normalized with unique cDNA molecular identifiers. The donors were split into four age groups: young (average around 17 years), middle-aged (around 40), aged (62) and long-lived (approximately 80). To avoid experimental bias, donors of different ages were distributed randomly across sequencing lanes. For two donors (one aged 18 to 29 and one aged 80 or older), the study analyzed two additional independent replicas of 1 million unique cDNA reads from the same blood draw.

The method was 5' RACE. TCRdb lists the instrument as Illumina HiSeq 2500. A second about 7 to 12 cycle PCR used a sample-barcoded 5' primer and a J-beta primer mix. A template-switch 5' adaptor carrying 12 random nucleotides introduced a unique molecular identifier onto each TCR beta cDNA molecule. Each sample yielded at least 2.5 million CDR3-containing paired-end reads. First-strand cDNA was synthesized from all RNA with the Mint cDNA synthesis kit, primed by a TRBC-specific oligonucleotide. Following uracil-DNA glycosylase treatment, a first 18-cycle PCR with universal primers M1SS and BC2_uni_R was performed on all cDNA. As for the original processing: Each sample was normalized by randomly selecting 1 million high-quality reads, each carrying a distinct molecular identifier. Instead of being binned into consensus sequences, reads with shared molecular identifiers were discarded. MiTCR, with a Q25 quality threshold and the strictest error-elimination algorithm, was used for CDR3 identification, clonotype clustering and error correction. A nonparametric unseen species model with Euler transformation was used to estimate a lower bound on total TCR beta diversity. TCRdb reanalyzed the raw reads on its own, using fastp at Q25 for trimming and MiXCR for clone calling, and kept in-frame beta chains. Entries are consolidated by CDR3 protein sequence, retaining the most common genes and DNA. The authors' filters were not applied to this entry. A total of 1.5 million to 1.9 million distinct CDR3 sequences appear in this sample, roughly two fifths of them only once. The ten top clones hold around 4% of the sample.

Summary of the overall study and its limitations: Donor CMV infection status was unknown, potentially confounding age-related changes in expanded clonotypes. The long-lived group showed more naive CD4+ T cells, fewer expanded clones and increased TCR diversity than the aged group, suggesting age selection. Observed TCR beta diversity per million T cells fell roughly linearly with age, and a significant reduction was already apparent by age approximately 40. The percentage of naive T cells measured by flow cytometry correlated strongly with observed TCR beta diversity. Bulk unsorted PBMC profiling prevented conclusive comparison of naive and antigen-experienced compartments. Estimates of total diversity from one million sequenced T cells were regarded as lower bounds and underestimates.

Trimming costs V 6 bases and J 2 bases, and their ends lie 10 bases apart. The CDR3 starts with the cysteine, ends with the phenylalanine, and has 13 residues. Left in the record is the CDR3 DNA by itself, 39 bases read in frame from the first base. The CDR1 and CDR2 encoded by the germline V gene are SGHTA and FQGNSA. Sequenced material: blood. The sequence came from a woman under 30 in good health. The sequence is built from TRBV7-2 and TRBJ1-2, with the D gene too uncertain to name. The CDR3 in this case is CASSFSKNYGYTF. The DNA sequence follows: TGTGCCAGCAGTTTTTCCAAGAACTATGGCTACACCTTC. The CDR3, completed at both ends by the reference TRBV7-2 and TRBJ1-2 genes, gives the full variable domain GAGVSQSPSNKVTEKGKDVELRCDPISGHTALYWYRQSLGQGLEFLIYFQGNSAPDKSGLPSDRFSAERTGGSVSTLTIQRTQQEDSAVYLCASSFSKNYGYTFGSGTRLTVV.